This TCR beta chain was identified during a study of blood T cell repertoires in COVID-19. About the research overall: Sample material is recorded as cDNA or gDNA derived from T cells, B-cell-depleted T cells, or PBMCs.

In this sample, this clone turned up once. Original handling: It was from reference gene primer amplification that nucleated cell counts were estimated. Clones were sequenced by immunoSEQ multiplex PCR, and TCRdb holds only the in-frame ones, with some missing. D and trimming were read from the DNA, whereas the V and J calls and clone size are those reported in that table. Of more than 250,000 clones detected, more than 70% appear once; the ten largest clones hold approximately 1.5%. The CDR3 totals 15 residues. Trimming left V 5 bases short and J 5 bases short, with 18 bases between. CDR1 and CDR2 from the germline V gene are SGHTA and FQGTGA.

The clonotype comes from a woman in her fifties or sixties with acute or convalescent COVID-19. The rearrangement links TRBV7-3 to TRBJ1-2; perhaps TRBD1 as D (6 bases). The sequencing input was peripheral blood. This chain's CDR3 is CASSATDAGTYGYTF. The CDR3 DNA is TGTGCCAGCAGCGCAACGGACGCCGGGACATATGGCTACACCTTC.